This T cell receptor beta chain stems from a study of PD-L1 blockade in urothelial cancer. At the level of the study: Atezolizumab at 1,200 mg intravenously every 3 weeks was started by patients at some point between 2014 and 2015. Analysis of the blood was performed 3 weeks (second dose) and 6 weeks after treatment start.

The CDR3 has 15 amino acids. Germline CDR1 is SGHRS and CDR2 is YFSETQ. The V gene lost 4 bases and the J gene lost 1 base, with 12 bases spanning the gap. Repertoires were generated with immunoSEQ multiplex PCR, while TCRdb's copy carries only in-frame clones and drops some. In the table there are about 84,000 clones, roughly 87% of which are singletons. The material sequenced was PBMCs, taken around atezolizumab (anti-PD-L1) treatment. The receptor was isolated from a man in his 70s with urothelial cancer. The chain employs TRBV5-1 and TRBJ2-1; D perhaps matches TRBD2 (6 bases). This chain's CDR3 is CASSRGLRSYNEQFF. The CDR3 DNA is TGCGCCAGCAGCAGGGGACTGCGATCCTACAATGAGCAGTTCTTC.